These T cell receptor beta chains were read from a single sample in a study of shared clonotypes between healthy human individuals. Some clones are missing from TCRdb's copy, which holds only in-frame ones; the method was immunoSEQ multiplex PCR. The sample records approximately 500,000 clones, roughly 95% being singletons. The source material was naive CD4+ T cells sorted from blood. The receptors come from a woman in her thirties in good health. Each CDR3 is given with its conserved first and last residue. A D gene is named only where the DNA matches it firmly. A clone size is listed for some rows: how often the clone was seen (once, few, many), or a class if it is expanded.

CDR3aa	CDR3nt	j_gene	d_gene	v_gene	abundance
CASSFGGRGYTF	TGTGCCAGCAGTTTTGGGGGGCGCGGCTACACCTTC	TRBJ1-2	.	TRBV27	.
CASSESRGGRVGAPYEQYF	TGCGCCAGCAGTGAGTCTCGTGGGGGCAGAGTCGGCGCGCCCTACGAGCAGTACTTC	TRBJ2-7	.	TRBV10-2	.
CASSLRVAGTSGELFF	TGTGCCAGCAGCTTACGAGTGGCGGGTACCTCCGGGGAGCTGTTTTTT	TRBJ2-2	.	TRBV7-9	.
CARSDCSGRAFNEKLFF	TGTGCCAGGAGCGATTGCAGCGGTCGGGCGTTCAATGAAAAACTGTTTTTT	TRBJ1-4	.	TRBV11-3	.
CASSLDGNEAFF	TGTGCCAGCAGCTTGGATGGCAATGAAGCTTTCTTT	TRBJ1-1	.	TRBV5-4	.
CASSMGQRMYGYTF	TGTGCCAGTAGTATGGGGCAGAGAATGTATGGCTACACCTTC	TRBJ1-2	.	TRBV19	.
CASSLGGGDGLGGYTF	TGTGCCAGCAGCTTGGGAGGGGGAGACGGCCTCGGTGGCTACACCTTC	TRBJ1-2	.	TRBV5-4	.
CASSSDKVAGGPLNEQFF	TGCGCCAGCAGCTCTGATAAAGTAGCGGGAGGCCCTCTCAATGAGCAGTTCTTC	TRBJ2-1	TRBD2	TRBV5-1	.
CASSYTRDRYEQYF	TGTGCCAGCAGTTACACCCGCGACAGATACGAGCAGTACTTC	TRBJ2-7	.	TRBV6-5	.
CATQRAGPIHNEQFF	TGTGCCACCCAAAGAGCAGGGCCTATCCACAATGAGCAGTTCTTC	TRBJ2-1	.	TRBV28	once
CASGLTVTDTQYF	TGTGCTAGTGGTTTGACAGTCACAGATACGCAGTATTTT	TRBJ2-3	.	TRBV12-5	.
CASSLGAGANYGYTF	TGTGCCAGCAGCTTAGGGGCAGGGGCTAACTATGGCTACACCTTC	TRBJ1-2	.	TRBV5-5	.
CASGWDPKSEQYF	TGTGCCAGCGGCTGGGACCCTAAGAGCGAGCAGTACTTC	TRBJ2-7	.	TRBV6-1	.
CAWTHTGKAFF	TGTGCCTGGACTCACACGGGGAAGGCTTTCTTT	TRBJ1-1	.	TRBV30	.
CASSPGPTNEQYF	TGTGCCAGTAGTCCCGGACCGACGAACGAGCAGTACTTC	TRBJ2-7	.	TRBV19	.
CASSARGGGPQHF	TGTGCCAGCAGTGCTCGGGGGGGCGGGCCCCAGCATTTT	TRBJ1-5	.	TRBV2	.
CASSPRTDESAFF	TGTGCCAGCTCACCACGCACGGACGAGAGTGCTTTCTTT	TRBJ1-1	.	TRBV18	.
CASSYSGTGVYNEQFF	TGTGCCAGCAGTTATTCCGGGACAGGGGTATACAATGAGCAGTTCTTC	TRBJ2-1	TRBD1	TRBV6-6	.
CASSQQDRGREAFF	TGCGCCAGCAGCCAACAGGACAGGGGGCGGGAAGCTTTCTTT	TRBJ1-1	TRBD1	TRBV4-1	.
CASSSGANVLTF	TGTGCCAGCAGTTCTGGGGCCAACGTCCTGACTTTC	TRBJ2-6	.	TRBV28	.
CASSLASGNTGELFF	TGTGCCAGCAGTTTAGCTAGCGGGAACACCGGGGAGCTGTTTTTT	TRBJ2-2	TRBD2	TRBV28	.
CAISESYDGISGNTIYF	TGTGCCATCAGTGAGTCTTACGACGGGATTAGTGGAAACACCATATATTTT	TRBJ1-3	.	TRBV10-3	.
CASSLARTGNSNQPQHF	TGTGCCAGCAGCTTAGCTAGGACTGGGAATAGCAATCAGCCCCAGCATTTT	TRBJ1-5	.	TRBV7-1	.
CASSLVRGQPQHF	TGTGCCAGCAGCTTAGTGAGGGGCCAGCCCCAGCATTTT	TRBJ1-5	.	TRBV7-1	.
CASSEWGQDTEAFF	TGTGCCAGCAGTGAATGGGGGCAAGACACTGAAGCTTTCTTT	TRBJ1-1	.	TRBV6-1	.
CASSSRIPTGYTF	TGTGCCAGCAGCTCTCGGATCCCGACGGGCTACACCTTC	TRBJ1-2	.	TRBV28	few
CASSIGTSGRIGELFF	TGTGCCAGTAGTATTGGGACTAGCGGGAGGATCGGGGAGCTGTTTTTT	TRBJ2-2	TRBD2	TRBV19	.
CASSPRAEDTDTQYF	TGTGCCAGCTCACCACGAGCGGAGGACACAGATACGCAGTATTTT	TRBJ2-3	.	TRBV18	.
CASSESRVETDTQYF	TGCGCCAGCAGTGAAAGCAGGGTCGAGACAGATACGCAGTATTTT	TRBJ2-3	.	TRBV10-2	.
CASSSPPAHEQFF	TGTGCCAGCAGTTCACCCCCAGCCCATGAGCAGTTCTTC	TRBJ2-1	.	TRBV28	.
CASSFLLQGTDTQYF	TGTGCCAGCAGTTTCCTCCTGCAGGGCACAGATACGCAGTATTTT	TRBJ2-3	.	TRBV2	.
CASSQGRLAGANVLTF	TGCGCCAGCAGCCAAGGGCGATTGGCTGGGGCCAACGTCCTGACTTTC	TRBJ2-6	.	TRBV4-1	.
CATNWGGSTDTQYF	TGTGCCACCAACTGGGGCGGGAGCACAGATACGCAGTATTTT	TRBJ2-3	.	TRBV15	.